This T cell receptor beta chain was sequenced during a study of OX40 agonist ivuxolimab in advanced cancers. On the study more broadly: Recorded diagnoses for dose-escalation patients were hepatocellular carcinoma, melanoma, renal cell or head and neck cancer. Therapy given before enrollment (anti-PD-1, anti-PD-L1 or anti-CTLA-4) was allowed, and 30% to 50% had some. Study outcomes and limitations: At doses 0.1 to 3.0 mg/kg, CD4+ and CD8+ clones expanded.

The V and J ends lost 4 bases and 10 bases, in that order; junction bases with no gene match: 2. The CDR3 is 13 residues long. Germline CDR1 reads SGDLS; CDR2 reads YYNGEE. Assay: immunoSEQ multiplex PCR; the TCRdb copy retains only in-frame clones and omits some. The data show about 49,000 clones, 85% seen once. Details on this clone: The target antigen is unknown.

Sequencing was performed on CD4+ or CD8+ T cells sorted from blood, taken in a trial of the OX40 agonist ivuxolimab. This chain joins TRBV9 and TRBJ2-1; 13 bases are a match to TRBD2. This sequence originates from an adult with an advanced solid tumor such as melanoma, head and neck, liver or kidney cancer. Here the CDR3 reads CASSLGLAGEQFF. The CDR3 DNA follows: TGTGCCAGCAGCTTGGGACTAGCGGGGGAGCAGTTCTTC. The variable domain in full, with the rest retrieved from reference TRBV9 and TRBJ2-1, is DSGVTQTPKHLITATGQRVTLRCSPRSGDLSVYWYQQSLDQGLQFLIQYYNGEERAKGNILERFSAQQFPDLHSELNLSSLELGDSALYFCASSLGLAGEQFFGPGTRLTVL.